This T cell receptor (beta chain) comes out of a study of beta chain features in type 1 diabetes. Study-wide context: Examination of sorted cells across all samples involved around 98 million cells. Broader study findings: Fewer insertions but more deletions were seen at VDJ junctions in type 1 diabetes patients.

The sequenced template was cDNA made from the entire isolated RNA. This table comes from immunoSEQ multiplex PCR, and its TCRdb copy is limited to in-frame clones, with some not included. This sample has 35,000 to 45,000 clones, with about 64% found just once. V shed 2 bases and J shed 4 bases, with 12 bases lying between them. The CDR3 runs to 15 residues. CDR1 and CDR2 (germline): MDHEN, SYDVKM. As to this clone: What it binds is not known.

The chain employs TRBV28 and TRBJ1-5; D is uncertain. Material for sequencing was Tregs from blood. The sequence was obtained from a woman in her 30s in good health. This CDR3 reads CASSLSFSPNQPQHF. DNA for the CDR3: TGTGCCAGCAGTTTAAGCTTTTCACCAAATCAGCCCCAGCATTTT.